The present TCR beta chain was sequenced within a study of shared clonotypes between healthy human individuals. At the level of the study: A donor's plate count was three for CD4 naive and three for CD4 memory; CD8 naive had two and CD8 memory one.

Sequencing used immunoSEQ multiplex PCR; TCRdb keeps in-frame clones, though not all of them. The data show 2 million to 2.5 million clones, with roughly 93% seen just once and approximately 0.35% held by the top ten. As to this clone: Its antigen is undetermined.

Findings and caveats of the study: Represented genetic and exposure-history diversity was restricted by having few donors. Shared clonotypes: 4.5% to 6.5% naive CD4, around 3.7% naive CD8, 2% to 2.5% memory CD4, over 0.3% memory CD8.

Unmatched junction bases numbered 8, after V lost 5 bases and J lost 4 bases. In germline, CDR1 is SGHTA, CDR2 FQGNSA. This CDR3 is 15 amino acids long. The sequencing sample was made of naive CD4+ T cells from PBMCs. Subset: CD45RA+ positively selected. The sequence was obtained from a young man in good health. Some clones in this sample may be carry-over from other donors' samples. The rearrangement links TRBV7-2 to TRBJ1-5; 7 bases line up with TRBD1. The CDR3 nucleotides are TGTGCCAGCAGCAAAACTGGGACAGCAAATCAGCCCCAGCATTTT. As protein: CASSKTGTANQPQHF.